Detailed here is one TCR beta chain. This clone was observed at least ten times. No antigen is known for it. Base quality data are lacking; no much larger clone is found one base away. The sample belongs to a study of metastatic and nonmetastatic thyroid tumors (dated by TCRdb to 2019 to 2021). For context, the study as a whole: Repertoires were compared across peripheral blood and tumor or nodule tissue samples from malignant and benign thyroid patients. Findings and caveats that apply to the study as a whole: TCR beta diversity was reported as significantly higher in malignant tumors than in benign nodules, in both blood and tumor samples.

Receptor amplification or capture employed PCR. TCRdb records Illumina HiSeq 4000 as the sequencer. High-throughput sequencing was used to profile the CDR3 region of the TCR beta-chain in every patient. The source study handled its data this way. The researchers built a classifier to tell apart papillary thyroid cancer patients with distant metastasis, based on CDR3 differences among clinicopathological groups. The Shannon index was used to assess repertoire diversity, and the Morisita-Horn index was used to assess tumor-blood repertoire similarity. Using fastp trimming at Q25 and MiXCR clonotype assembly, TCRdb reanalyzed the public sequencing data and kept in-frame beta chains. The V and J calls come from TCRdb's annotation, not from the publication. This sample holds more than 20,000 clones; 13% were observed only once. Over 4% of the sample is taken by the ten largest. Before undergoing thyroid surgery, none of the patients had been given any kind of treatment. Using T-cell receptor beta sequencing, the researchers looked back retrospectively at clinical samples from patients, gathered between the early 2010s and the late 2010s.

As encoded in the germline V gene (reference sequence), CDR1 is LNHDA while CDR2 is SQIVND. Inclusive of the bounding cysteine and phenylalanine, the CDR3 is 13 residues long. This entry keeps only the CDR3 DNA: 39 bases, framed from base 1. Between the V and J ends, shortened by 6 bases and 1 base respectively, the junction contains 9 bases. This sequence uses TRBV19 and TRBJ2-5, with TRBD2 tentatively as D gene (5 bases match). Sequencing was done on a sample of blood. The receptor comes from a female donor with papillary thyroid cancer or a benign thyroid nodule (not recorded which). Some clones in this sample may be carry-over from other donors' samples. DNA sequence: TGTGCCAGTAGAGAGGGCTCCCAAGAGACCCAGTACTTC. This translates into CASREGSQETQYF.